What follows are 8 T cell receptor beta chains derived from one specimen sequenced in a study of vaccination and CD4 T cells after COVID-19. Treatment in this sample: roughly ten-day PBMC culture with coronavirus spike peptide pools or control peptides (ViraFEST assay). These receptors are not linked to any known antigen. Cultured CD4+ T cells had their DNA profiled by the Oncomine TCR Beta short-read assay. TCRdb ran MiXCR on the PCR reads and lists one entry per CDR3 protein. The sample yields approximately 12,000 distinct CDR3 sequences, more than 55% seen once. The sample consisted of CD4+ T cells from blood, cultured in vitro. All receptors derive from a human donor who had recovered from COVID-19.

In this sample, this clonotype turned up a few times. The rearrangement joins TRBV20-1 to TRBJ2-3; 11 nucleotides agree with TRBD2. Trimming cost V 6 bases and J 2 bases; bases outside gene matches: 16. This CDR3 has 18 residues. Germline lookup yields CDR1 DFQATT and CDR2 SNEGSKA (reference sequence). The CDR3 spells CSAPGLAGSPTDTDTQYF. CDR3 in DNA: TGCAGTGCCCCCGGACTAGCGGGCTCCCCAACAGACACAGATACGCAGTATTTT.

This clonotype has only a few counts. This sequence joins TRBV11-1 and TRBJ2-5, with D hard to call. CDR3 size: 14 residues. Germline CDR1 is SGHAT and CDR2 is FQDESV (reference sequence). V lost 1 base to trimming and J lost 2 bases, with 8 bases between them. The CDR3: CASSLGGKQETQYF. CDR3 coding DNA: TGTGCCAGCAGCTTAGGTGGGAAACAAGAGACCCAGTACTTC.

The V gene is TRBV30, the J gene TRBJ1-6; TRBD1 is a possible D gene (5 bases). This CDR3 is built from 16 residues. Per germline, CDR1 GTSNPN and CDR2 SVGIG (reference sequence). Trimming cost V 2 bases and J 0 bases, with 11 bases left between them. The CDR3 protein is CAWSWDRSSYNSPLHF. Written as DNA, the CDR3 is TGTGCCTGGAGTTGGGACCGGAGCTCCTATAATTCACCCCTCCACTTT.

This clonotype was counted between two and nine times. This chain uses TRBV6-4 with TRBJ1-2; D remains unclear. This CDR3 has 13 residues. Per germline, CDR1 MRHNA and CDR2 SNTAGT. Deletions cut 2 bases from V and 4 bases from J, with 8 bases between. The CDR3 protein is CASSDGDGYGYTF. CDR3 DNA: TGTGCCAGCAGTGACGGTGACGGCTATGGCTACACCTTC.

J is TRBJ1-5 and V is TRBV14; D ambiguous. Trimming left V 0 bases short and J 1 base short, with 1 base between. The CDR3 runs to 13 residues. CDR1 is SGHDN and CDR2 is FVKESK in the germline V gene. The CDR3 DNA is TGTGCCAGCAGCCAAGACAGCAATCAGCCCCAGCATTTT. This translates into CASSQDSNQPQHF.

This clonotype came up a few times. The rearrangement joins TRBV21-1 to TRBJ2-3; the tabulated D call, TRBD1, remains unverified against the DNA. TRBV21-1 is noted as a pseudogene. CDR3 length: 16 residues. The CDR3 sequence is CASKGLARGGGDTQYF. CDR3 sequence (DNA): TGTGCCTCAAAAGGGCTGGCTAGAGGTGGGGGGGATACGCAGTATTTT.

The chain has TRBV5-4 and TRBJ2-1; 7 bases agree with TRBD1. The V segment lost 1 base and the J segment 3 bases; nucleotides outside the gene matches: 4. Looked up from germline, CDR1 is SGHNT and CDR2 is YYREEE (reference sequence). This CDR3 is 15 amino acids long. The CDR3 DNA sequence: TGTGCCAGCAGCTTGTCACAGGGGTTCTACAATGAGCAGTTCTTC. It translates to CASSLSQGFYNEQFF.

The J gene is TRBJ1-5, the V gene TRBV19; possible D gene TRBD1, 5 bases. V dropped 3 bases and J dropped 2 bases, with 11 bases sitting between them. The CDR3 spans 15 residues. The germline V gene has CDR1 LNHDA and CDR2 SQIVND (reference sequence). DNA of the CDR3: TGTGCCAGTAGTATTCCAGGGAAAGGCAATCAGCCCCAGCATTTT. As protein: CASSIPGKGNQPQHF.